This T cell receptor beta chain derives from a study of graft-versus-host responses after intestinal transplantation. For the study at large: Recipients obtained multivisceral, liver-intestinal, or isolated intestinal transplants. Findings and limits, study-wide: Recipient-marrow GvH clones were detected, some having first appeared in ileum or blood.

Produced via immunoSEQ multiplex PCR; TCRdb's table is partial and in-frame only. The sample lists 40,000 or so clones; over 90% were seen once. Worth noting for this clone: As yet, its antigen is unknown.

In germline, CDR1 is SGHNT, CDR2 YYREEE (reference sequence). V lost 0 bases to trimming and J lost 7 bases, with 7 bases between them. The CDR3 is 12 residues long. The sequencing used unstimulated CD8+ T cells sorted from spleen or lymph node cells, collected before transplant. The gene calls are TRBV5-4 and TRBJ1-2; no definite D call. The source is a human donor who was the organ donor for an intestinal transplant. The CDR3 nucleotides are TGTGCCAGCAGCTTGGGACCGATTGGCTACACCTTC. It specifies CASSLGPIGYTF.